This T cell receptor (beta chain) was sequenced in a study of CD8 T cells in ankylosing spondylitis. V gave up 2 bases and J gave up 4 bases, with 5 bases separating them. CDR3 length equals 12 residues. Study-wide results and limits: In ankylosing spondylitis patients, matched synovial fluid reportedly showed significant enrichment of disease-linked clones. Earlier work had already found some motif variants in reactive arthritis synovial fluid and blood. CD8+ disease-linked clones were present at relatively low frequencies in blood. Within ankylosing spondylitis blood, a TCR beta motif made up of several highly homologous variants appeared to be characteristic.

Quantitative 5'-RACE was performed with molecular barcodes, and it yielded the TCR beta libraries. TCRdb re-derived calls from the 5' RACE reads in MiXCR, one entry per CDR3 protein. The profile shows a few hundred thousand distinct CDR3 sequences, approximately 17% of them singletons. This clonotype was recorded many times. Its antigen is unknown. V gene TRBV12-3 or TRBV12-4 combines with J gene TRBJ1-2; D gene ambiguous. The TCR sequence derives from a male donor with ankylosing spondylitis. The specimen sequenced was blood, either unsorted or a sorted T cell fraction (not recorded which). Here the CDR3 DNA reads TGTGCCAGCAGTTTATCTTCCTATGGCTACACCTTC. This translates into CASSLSSYGYTF.